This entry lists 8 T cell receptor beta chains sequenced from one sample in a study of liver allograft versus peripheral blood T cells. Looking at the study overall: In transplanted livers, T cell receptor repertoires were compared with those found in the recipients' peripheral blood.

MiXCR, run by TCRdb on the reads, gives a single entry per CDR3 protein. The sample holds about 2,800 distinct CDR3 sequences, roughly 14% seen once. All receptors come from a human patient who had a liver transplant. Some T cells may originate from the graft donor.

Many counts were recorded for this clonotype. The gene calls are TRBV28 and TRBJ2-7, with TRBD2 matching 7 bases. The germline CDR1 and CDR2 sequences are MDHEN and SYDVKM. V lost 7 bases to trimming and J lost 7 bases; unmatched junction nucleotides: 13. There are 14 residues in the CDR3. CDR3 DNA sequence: TGTGCCAGCACCCCCCTTGGCGGGAGTGGGGAGCAGTACTTC. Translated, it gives CASTPLGGSGEQYF.

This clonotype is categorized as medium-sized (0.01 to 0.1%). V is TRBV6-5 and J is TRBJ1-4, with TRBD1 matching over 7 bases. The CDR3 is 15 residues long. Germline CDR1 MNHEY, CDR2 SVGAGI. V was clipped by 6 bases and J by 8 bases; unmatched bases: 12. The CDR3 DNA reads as TGTGCCAGCAGCCGAGACAGGGCTACTAGGGAAAAACTGTTTTTT. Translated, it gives CASSRDRATREKLFF.

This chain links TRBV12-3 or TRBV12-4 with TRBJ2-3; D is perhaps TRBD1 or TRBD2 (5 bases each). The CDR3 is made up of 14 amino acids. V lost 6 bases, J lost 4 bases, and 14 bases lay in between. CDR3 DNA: TGTGCCAGCAGCTTCCTTGAGGGGCCAGATACGCAGTATTTT. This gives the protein CASSFLEGPDTQYF.

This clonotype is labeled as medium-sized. The chain's CDR3 is CASSTDLEGGNTIYF. As DNA, the CDR3 is TGTGCCAGCAGCACCGACCTGGAGGGTGGAAACACCATATATTTT. V is TRBV5-6 and J is TRBJ1-3; D is unclear. Germline CDR1 and CDR2: SGHDT and YYEEEE. This CDR3 has 15 residues. The V and J ends lost 4 bases and 3 bases respectively, with 14 bases between them.

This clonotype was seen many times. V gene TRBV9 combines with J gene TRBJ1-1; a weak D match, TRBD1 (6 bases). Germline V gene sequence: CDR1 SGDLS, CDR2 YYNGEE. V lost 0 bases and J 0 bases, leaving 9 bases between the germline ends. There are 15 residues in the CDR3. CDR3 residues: CASSVGGGMNTEAFF. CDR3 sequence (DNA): TGTGCCAGCAGCGTAGGAGGGGGGATGAACACTGAAGCTTTCTTT.

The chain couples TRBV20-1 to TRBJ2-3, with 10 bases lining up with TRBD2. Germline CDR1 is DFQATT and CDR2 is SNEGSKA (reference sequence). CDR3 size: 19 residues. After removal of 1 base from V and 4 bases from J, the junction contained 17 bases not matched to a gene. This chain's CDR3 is CSARARTSGKAAHADTQYF. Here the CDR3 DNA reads TGCAGTGCTAGAGCGCGCACTAGCGGGAAGGCAGCACACGCAGATACGCAGTATTTT.

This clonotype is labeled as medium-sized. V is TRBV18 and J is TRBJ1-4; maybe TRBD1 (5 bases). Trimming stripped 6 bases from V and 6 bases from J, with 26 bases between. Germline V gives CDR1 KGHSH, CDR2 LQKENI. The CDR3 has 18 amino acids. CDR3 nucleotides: TGTGCCAGCTCTCCGAGCATGTCTGGGGCTCTTAATTATGAAAAACTGTTTTTT. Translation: CASSPSMSGALNYEKLFF.

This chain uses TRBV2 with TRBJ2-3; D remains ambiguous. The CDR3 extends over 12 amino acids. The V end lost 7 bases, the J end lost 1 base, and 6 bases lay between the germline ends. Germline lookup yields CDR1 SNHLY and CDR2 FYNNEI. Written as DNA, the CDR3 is TGTGCCAGCATGTCGGGCACAGATACGCAGTATTTT. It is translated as CASMSGTDTQYF. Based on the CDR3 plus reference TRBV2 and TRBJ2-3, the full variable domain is EPEVTQTPSHQVTQMGQEVILRCVPISNHLYFYWYRQILGQKVEFLVSFYNNEISEKSEIFDDQFSVERPDGSNFTLKIRSTKLEDSAMYFCASMSGTDTQYFGPGTRLTVL.